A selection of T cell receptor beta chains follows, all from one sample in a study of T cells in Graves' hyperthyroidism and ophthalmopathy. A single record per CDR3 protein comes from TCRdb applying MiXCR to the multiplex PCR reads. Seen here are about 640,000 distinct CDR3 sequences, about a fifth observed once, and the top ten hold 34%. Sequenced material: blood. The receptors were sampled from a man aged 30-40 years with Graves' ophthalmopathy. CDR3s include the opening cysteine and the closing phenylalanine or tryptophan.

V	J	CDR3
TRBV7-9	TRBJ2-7	CASSPRTGGGDSGTYEQYF
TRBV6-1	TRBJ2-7	CASSPIGGYEQYF
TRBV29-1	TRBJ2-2	CSVVGLRNTGELFF
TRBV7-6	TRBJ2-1	CASSLSSGPKNEQFF
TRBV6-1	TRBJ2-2	CASRVGGPNTGELFF
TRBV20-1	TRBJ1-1	CSAAGAVNTEAFF
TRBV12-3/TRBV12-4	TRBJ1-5	CASSLVGGFSNQPQHF
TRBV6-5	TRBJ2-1	CASSYSLRGSEQFF
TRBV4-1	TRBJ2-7	CASSQTPTSSYEQYF
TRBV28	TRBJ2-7	CASTDGTASYEQYF
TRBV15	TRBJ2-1	CASKRAGISDEQFF
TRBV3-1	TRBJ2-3	CASSQGGLAGSSTDTQYF
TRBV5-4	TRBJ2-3	CASSLGTGGLSTQYF
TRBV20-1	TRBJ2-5	CSARGQEETQYF
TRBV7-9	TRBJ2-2	CASSLRERSGELFF
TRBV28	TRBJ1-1	CASSSRRGLLNTEAFF
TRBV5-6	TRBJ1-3	CASSLAKDSLHF
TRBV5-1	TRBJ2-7	CASSITPDPYEQYF
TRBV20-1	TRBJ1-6	CSANQPSKVSPLHF
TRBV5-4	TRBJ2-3	CASSPLDGRADTQYF